The TCR beta chain under discussion was sequenced for a study of monozygotic twins with cystic fibrosis (dated by TCRdb to about 2021). Regarding the study in general: Barcoded libraries were made from around 3 micrograms of fragmented DNA using about 14 PCR cycles. TCR beta repertoires were compared within and between 16 monozygotic twin pairs with cystic fibrosis so that genetic influence on V and J gene usage could be assessed. Data for three of the twin pairs had already been reported earlier in a different context. On the day blood was drawn, the twins' weight-for-height and FEVPerc (FEV1 disease centile) were ranked against those of the roughly 1,100 cohort participants. Ten female and six male twin pairs, aged about 2.0 to 36.4 years (median roughly 9.3 years) and mostly children and adolescents, were included in the cohort.

The CDR3 numbers 13 residues from cysteine through phenylalanine. Kept here is only the CDR3 DNA, which spans 39 bases and is read in frame from base 1. V and J are truncated by 0 bases and 5 bases respectively, leaving an intervening sequence of 7 bases. The germline V gene encodes CDR1 SGHNT and CDR2 YYREEE (reference sequence). Broad study findings and their caveats: Simpson clonality was generally low (median about 0.009), suggesting a naive-dominated repertoire, with higher clonality in the most severely affected patients. The cohort was small, and the number of shared CDR3s showed no association with age, concordance or disease severity. Nucleotide-identical clonotype sharing was significantly higher within monozygotic CF twin pairs than between unrelated CF individuals (P = 0.000026, Mann-Whitney). The greatest similarity to the co-twin was observed for V gene usage in 13 of 16 pairs and for J usage in 8 of 16 pairs, which suggested genetic constraints.

Concerning this clone itself: The specificity of this receptor is unknown. Base qualities are not provided; no much larger clone lies one nucleotide away.

The twin pairs came from the European Cystic Fibrosis Twin and Sibling Study Cohort, a cohort that recruited patients from 150 to 200 CF clinics across 14 European countries. Both zygosity and CFTR genotype were checked in-house, and zygosity was tested with multiplex PCR across nine short tandem repeat loci. Each twin gave a peripheral blood sample, and clinical parameters were documented on that same day of blood sampling. Phenol/chloroform extraction was used to isolate genomic DNA from peripheral blood cells, and the DNA was then kept in TE buffer at 4 degrees C. Following the manufacturer's instructions, TCR beta CDR3 regions were amplified by multiplex PCR with the immunoSEQ immune profiling system. Sequencing was performed on an Illumina NextSeq system. Under the source paper's analysis protocol: Sequence data were processed on the immunoSEQ Analyzer platform, and clonality was computed as the square root of Simpson's index of productive rearrangements. Similarity in V and J usage was measured by Jensen-Shannon distance, and OLGA was used to compute CDR3 generation probabilities. The immuneACCESS database (August 2020) and VDJdb (December 2020) were searched for shared CDR3 sequences. Drawn from immuneACCESS, this table holds only the in-frame rearrangements with V and J called that TCRdb kept. Clones are partly lost; checked studies trace under half to an unresolved V gene and leave the rest unexplained. The V and J calls and clone size are taken from that table; D and trimming were inferred from the DNA. This sample has some 19,000 clones in its table, and approximately 96% of those were observed once. 1.9% of the sample comes from the top ten.

The rearrangement combines TRBV5-4 with TRBJ2-3, with the D gene too uncertain to name. The clonotype was recovered from a woman between 25 and 40 years old with cystic fibrosis. The sample consisted of blood. The DNA sequence follows: TGTGCCAGCAGCTTGGTCCAGTTAGATACGCAGTATTTT. Its translation is CASSLVQLDTQYF.